The rows below give T cell receptor beta chains drawn from one sample of a study of beta chain features in type 1 diabetes. Here immunoSEQ multiplex PCR was the method, and the copy in TCRdb shows in-frame clones only, minus some. The sample holds about 930,000 clones, about 17% seen once. The sequenced material came from naive CD4+ T cells from blood. The receptors shown here come from a woman between 18 and 29 years old in good health. CDR3s include the opening cysteine and the closing phenylalanine or tryptophan. A D gene is named only where the DNA matches it firmly. Size is omitted from some rows. Given values are once, few, many or a class for expanded clones.

j_call | d_call | v_call | clone_size | cdr3_length | cdr3_aa | cdr3_nt
TRBJ1-5 | - | TRBV4-3 | few | 15 | CASSQVVSGNQPQHF | TGCGCCAGCAGCCAAGTCGTCAGTGGTAATCAGCCCCAGCATTTT
TRBJ2-7 | - | TRBV6-5 | few | 14 | CASSSPGEGYEQYF | TGTGCCAGCAGTTCGCCGGGAGAGGGCTACGAGCAGTACTTC
TRBJ1-1 | - | TRBV4-3 | few | 14 | CASSQGYLGTEAFF | TGCGCCAGCAGCCAAGGTTATCTGGGCACTGAAGCTTTCTTT
TRBJ2-6 | TRBD2 | TRBV15 | - | 17 | CATSNGRRSSGANVLTF | TGTGCCACCAGCAACGGGAGGCGGAGCTCTGGGGCCAACGTCCTGACTTTC
TRBJ1-1 | - | TRBV28 | few | 12 | CASKLAGREAFF | TGTGCCAGCAAACTTGCAGGCAGGGAAGCTTTCTTT
TRBJ2-7 | TRBD1 | TRBV27 | - | 17 | CASSLTRQGLHSYEQYF | TGTGCCAGCAGTTTAACGAGACAGGGTCTTCACTCCTACGAGCAGTACTTC
TRBJ2-1 | - | TRBV7-9 | - | 12 | CASSYLYNEQFF | TGTGCCAGCAGCTACCTATACAATGAGCAGTTCTTC
TRBJ2-3 | - | TRBV5-1 | - | 14 | CASSRRLFTDTQYF | TGCGCCAGCAGCAGGAGACTCTTCACAGATACGCAGTATTTT
TRBJ2-1 | - | TRBV1 | few | 13 | CTSSQVECLGEFF | TGCACCAGCAGCCAAGTTGAGTGCCTTGGGGAGTTCTTC
TRBJ2-4 | TRBD2 | TRBV11-2 | few | 15 | CASSLEVSGKNIQYF | TGTGCCAGCAGCTTGGAAGTTAGCGGGAAAAACATTCAGTACTTC
TRBJ2-7 | TRBD1 | TRBV11-3 | - | 16 | CASSLGAGTGSYEQYF | TGTGCCAGCAGCTTAGGAGCCGGGACAGGGTCCTACGAGCAGTACTTC
TRBJ2-3 | - | TRBV21-1 | - | 17 | CASSKNQGLALTDTQYF | TGTGCCAGCAGCAAAAATCAGGGACTAGCTCTCACAGATACGCAGTATTTT
TRBJ2-1 | - | TRBV5-4 | few | 12 | CASSFIGGKEFF | TGTGCCAGCAGCTTTATCGGCGGGAAGGAGTTCTTC
TRBJ1-1 | - | TRBV18 | few | 14 | CASSTGYGLTEAFF | TGTGCCAGCTCAACAGGGTACGGCCTCACTGAAGCTTTCTTT
TRBJ1-5 | - | TRBV7-2 | few | 16 | CASSAYGPGSNQPQHF | TGTGCCAGCAGCGCGTACGGCCCGGGGAGCAATCAGCCCCAGCATTTT
TRBJ1-5 | - | TRBV28 | - | 12 | CAVITGFGPQHF | TGTGCCGTCATCACAGGCTTTGGGCCCCAGCATTTT
TRBJ1-1 | TRBD1 | TRBV25-1 | few | 16 | CASSGGGLSLWTEAFF | TGTGCCAGCAGTGGAGGGGGCCTCTCATTATGGACTGAAGCTTTCTTT
TRBJ2-1 | - | TRBV7-3 | - | 15 | CASSPGTPSYNEQFF | TGTGCCAGCAGCCCCGGGACACCGTCCTACAATGAGCAGTTCTTC
TRBJ1-2 | TRBD1 | TRBV7-9 | - | 14 | CASSFEDRRYGYTF | TGTGCCAGCAGCTTTGAGGACAGGCGCTATGGCTACACCTTC
TRBJ2-5 | - | TRBV27 | few | 14 | CASSRRVYQETQYF | TGTGCCAGCAGTCGCAGGGTGTACCAAGAGACCCAGTACTTC
TRBJ2-7 | TRBD2 | TRBV14 | - | 13 | CASSHSPGGEQYF | TGTGCCAGCAGCCACTCACCCGGGGGGGAGCAGTACTTC
TRBJ2-3 | - | TRBV5-6 | - | 16 | CASSSITQGLTDTQYF | TGTGCCAGCAGCTCCATCACCCAGGGGCTTACAGATACGCAGTATTTT
TRBJ2-7 | - | TRBV10-3 | - | 13 | CAISVGLAYEQYF | TGTGCCATCAGTGTTGGGCTAGCCTACGAGCAGTACTTC
TRBJ2-1 | TRBD2 | TRBV9 | - | 15 | CASSGAGGPYNEQFF | TGTGCCAGCAGCGGAGCGGGAGGACCTTACAATGAGCAGTTCTTC
TRBJ1-3 | TRBD1 | TRBV5-4 | few | 15 | CASSPAGGSGNTIYF | TGTGCCAGCAGTCCCGCAGGGGGATCTGGAAACACCATATATTTT
TRBJ2-2 | TRBD2 | TRBV15 | - | 17 | CATSREPSGRGAGELFF | TGTGCCACCAGCAGGGAACCTAGCGGGAGAGGAGCCGGGGAGCTGTTTTTT
TRBJ2-1 | TRBD1 | TRBV18 | few | 17 | CASSPGRGRSAYNEQFF | TGTGCCAGCTCACCAGGCAGGGGGCGATCGGCCTACAATGAGCAGTTCTTC
TRBJ2-3 | - | TRBV7-2 | - | 16 | CASSLAAGSGTDTQYF | TGTGCCAGCAGCTTAGCGGCGGGCTCTGGCACAGATACGCAGTATTTT
TRBJ2-7 | - | TRBV29-1 | few | 13 | CSAPSAGFDEQYF | TGCAGCGCCCCTTCGGCGGGGTTCGACGAGCAGTACTTC
TRBJ1-5 | - | TRBV28 | few | 13 | CASSDWTLWPQHF | TGTGCCAGCAGTGACTGGACCCTGTGGCCCCAGCATTTT
TRBJ1-1 | - | TRBV29-1 | few | 13 | CSVTLDRNTEAFF | TGCAGCGTTACCCTAGACAGGAACACTGAAGCTTTCTTT
TRBJ2-5 | TRBD2 | TRBV6-6 | few | 12 | CASSGLARPQYF | TGTGCCAGCAGTGGACTAGCGAGGCCCCAGTACTTC
TRBJ2-1 | TRBD1 | TRBV5-1 | - | 18 | CASSLAQTGSGFYNEQFF | TGCGCCAGCAGCTTGGCCCAGACAGGGAGCGGCTTCTACAATGAGCAGTTCTTC
TRBJ1-2 | - | TRBV15 | few | 16 | CATSRGGQGNIYGYTF | TGTGCCACCAGCAGAGGAGGGCAGGGCAACATTTATGGCTACACCTTC
TRBJ2-1 | - | TRBV4-2 | few | 16 | CASSQVSGGGSYEQFF | TGTGCCAGCAGCCAAGTTTCGGGGGGCGGGAGTTATGAGCAGTTCTTC
TRBJ2-2 | TRBD2 | TRBV6-6 | - | 16 | CASSPPGGATAGELFF | TGTGCCAGCAGTCCCCCGGGGGGGGCGACTGCCGGGGAGCTGTTTTTT
TRBJ1-2 | - | TRBV6-5 | few | 15 | CASSQDRIRDYGYTF | TGTGCCAGCAGCCAAGACAGGATCCGGGACTATGGCTACACCTTC
TRBJ2-1 | - | TRBV11-3 | few | 16 | CASSLGLSMGYNEQFF | TGTGCCAGCAGCTTAGGCCTATCCATGGGCTACAATGAGCAGTTCTTC
TRBJ2-1 | - | TRBV9 | - | 14 | CASSARTGNNEQFF | TGTGCCAGCAGCGCCCGGACTGGGAACAATGAGCAGTTCTTC
TRBJ2-1 | TRBD2 | TRBV4-1 | - | 16 | CASSQDQASGGYEQFF | TGCGCCAGCAGCCAAGATCAGGCTAGCGGGGGGTATGAGCAGTTCTTC
TRBJ2-1 | TRBD2 | TRBV10-3 | - | 17 | CAISESTGTSGYNEQFF | TGTGCCATCAGTGAGTCGACCGGGACTAGCGGATACAATGAGCAGTTCTTC
TRBJ2-7 | - | TRBV20-1 | - | 11 | CSAVANYEQYF | TGCAGTGCCGTAGCTAACTACGAGCAGTACTTC
TRBJ2-3 | - | TRBV27 | few | 12 | CASSSPGPPVYF | TGTGCCAGCAGTTCCCCCGGGCCCCCGGTGTATTTT
TRBJ1-2 | - | TRBV29-1 | few | 12 | CSVTPGGWGYTF | TGCAGCGTTACCCCGGGGGGCTGGGGCTACACCTTC
TRBJ2-7 | TRBD2 | TRBV29-1 | - | 13 | CSATSGISYEQYF | TGCAGCGCGACTAGCGGGATTTCCTACGAGCAGTACTTC
TRBJ1-5 | - | TRBV6-6 | - | 14 | CASSPNRVNQPQHF | TGTGCCAGCAGCCCCAACAGGGTAAATCAGCCCCAGCATTTT
TRBJ2-7 | - | TRBV5-1 | - | 14 | CASSLGGATYEQYF | TGCGCCAGCAGCCTCGGTGGGGCAACCTACGAGCAGTACTTC